A selection of T cell receptor beta chains follows, all from one sample in a study of blood T cell repertoires in COVID-19. The method was immunoSEQ multiplex PCR; TCRdb's version includes in-frame clones alone and lacks a portion of them. The top ten clones hold nearly 5% of a sample with roughly 110,000 clones, around 92% of them seen once. The material sequenced was peripheral blood. The source is a man in his forties or fifties with active or convalescent COVID-19. Each CDR3 is given with its conserved first and last residue. The D gene is left open where the match is weak. Clone sizes are given selectively: once, few, many, or a class where the clone is expanded.

d_gene	abundance	v_gene	j_gene	CDR3aa	CDR3nt
TRBD2	NA	TRBV14	TRBJ2-7	CASSPPGLAAYEQYF	TGTGCCAGCAGCCCTCCGGGACTAGCGGCCTACGAGCAGTACTTC
TRBD1	few	TRBV6-5	TRBJ1-1	CASSYSSTGQHTEAFF	TGTGCCAGCAGTTACTCTTCGACAGGGCAGCACACTGAAGCTTTCTTT
NA	NA	TRBV4-1	TRBJ1-5	CASSLLGLSNQPQHF	TGCGCCAGCAGCTTATTAGGACTTAGCAATCAGCCCCAGCATTTT
TRBD1	NA	TRBV28	TRBJ2-7	CASSPLSGTGNFF	TGTGCCAGCAGTCCGCTATCCGGGACAGGAAATTTCTTC
NA	NA	TRBV6-4	TRBJ1-6	CASSDQPFGNSPLHF	TGTGCCAGCAGTGACCAACCTTTCGGGAATTCACCCCTCCACTTT
NA	NA	TRBV14	TRBJ2-3	CASSQARGHTDTQYF	TGTGCCAGCAGCCAAGCCAGGGGCCACACAGATACGCAGTATTTT
NA	once	TRBV5-1	TRBJ2-3	CASSLAGDTDTQYF	TGCGCCAGCAGCTTGGCAGGGGACACAGATACGCAGTATTTT
NA	NA	TRBV25-1	TRBJ1-1	CASSESGRVNTEAFF	TGTGCCAGCAGTGAATCCGGCAGGGTGAACACTGAAGCTTTCTTT
NA	NA	TRBV10-1	TRBJ2-1	CASSAGQTPASSYNEQFF	TGCGCCAGCAGTGCAGGACAGACCCCCGCGAGCTCCTACAATGAGCAGTTCTTC
NA	NA	TRBV6-5	TRBJ1-1	CASSPRGGNTEAFF	TGTGCCAGCAGTCCTAGGGGGGGAAACACTGAAGCTTTCTTT
TRBD1	NA	TRBV27	TRBJ1-1	CASSWDRVGTEAFF	TGTGCCAGCAGTTGGGACAGGGTGGGCACTGAAGCTTTCTTT
TRBD2	NA	TRBV29-1	TRBJ2-2	CSVKGLAGDTGELFF	TGCAGCGTTAAGGGACTAGCTGGCGACACCGGGGAGCTGTTTTTT
TRBD1	NA	TRBV28	TRBJ1-2	CASSLVRTGGGYGYTF	TGTGCCAGCAGCCTAGTTCGGACAGGGGGCGGGTATGGCTACACCTTC
NA	NA	TRBV13	TRBJ2-7	CASSLGLSGSYEQYF	TGTGCCAGCAGCTTAGGCCTATCTGGGAGCTACGAGCAGTACTTC
NA	NA	TRBV6-1	TRBJ1-2	CASSERRGGGYTF	TGTGCCAGCAGTGAACGGAGAGGTGGTGGCTACACCTTC
NA	NA	TRBV24-1	TRBJ1-5	CATSQGGQPQHF	TGTGCCACCAGCCAGGGAGGTCAGCCCCAGCATTTT
TRBD1	NA	TRBV30	TRBJ1-6	CAWILGIDRGFYNSPLHF	TGTGCCTGGATTTTAGGGATCGACAGGGGGTTTTATAATTCACCCCTCCACTTT